The present T cell receptor beta chain was sequenced within a study of CD8 T cells in Susac syndrome. RNA amounts of roughly 0.5 to 1 ug underwent reverse transcription with random hexamers. By means of immunoSEQ multiplex PCR, TCR beta CDR3 spanning 54 Vbeta and 13 Jbeta underwent amplification. TCRdb re-called the immunoSEQ multiplex PCR reads through MiXCR, storing one row per CDR3 protein. The sample shows fewer than 60,000 distinct CDR3 sequences, 85% to 95% of them seen only once. As judged by recently defined diagnostic criteria, patients with Susac syndrome had definite or probable disease. CDR1 and CDR2 from the germline V gene are KGHSH and LQKENI. There are 15 residues in the CDR3. V trimming: 1 base; J trimming: 0 bases; junction bases outside the gene matches: 1.

The origin of this receptor is a human donor with Susac syndrome. The material sequenced was CD8+ T cells from PBMCs. This chain connects TRBV18 to TRBJ1-1; 8 nucleotides align to TRBD1. Here the CDR3 reads CASSPQDRVNTEAFF. CDR3 coding DNA: TGTGCCAGCTCACCACAGGACAGGGTGAACACTGAAGCTTTCTTT. Full variable domain (remainder filled in from reference TRBV18 and TRBJ1-1): NAGVMQNPRHLVRRRGQEARLRCSPMKGHSHVYWYRQLPEEGLKFMVYLQKENIIDESGMPKERFSAEFPKEGPSILRIQQVVRGDSAAYFCASSPQDRVNTEAFFGQGTRLTVV.